This T cell receptor beta chain stems from a study of blood T cell repertoires in COVID-19. The table came from immunoSEQ multiplex PCR; TCRdb's copy has only in-frame clones and leaves some out. The repertoire holds 55,000 to 70,000 clones, with roughly 80% as singletons. V was pared by 4 bases and J by 1 base, with 13 bases of the junction left unmatched. CDR3 length: 18 amino acids. CDR1 SNHLY and CDR2 FYNNEI come from the germline V gene. The sample consisted of peripheral blood. This chain uses TRBV2 with TRBJ2-1; 7 positions match TRBD2. This receptor was identified in a woman older than 75 with acute or convalescent COVID-19. The CDR3 coding sequence is TGTGCCAGCAGTGGGGCGACCAGCGGCGGGGGTTCCTACAATGAGCAGTTCTTC. Translation gives CASSGATSGGGSYNEQFF.